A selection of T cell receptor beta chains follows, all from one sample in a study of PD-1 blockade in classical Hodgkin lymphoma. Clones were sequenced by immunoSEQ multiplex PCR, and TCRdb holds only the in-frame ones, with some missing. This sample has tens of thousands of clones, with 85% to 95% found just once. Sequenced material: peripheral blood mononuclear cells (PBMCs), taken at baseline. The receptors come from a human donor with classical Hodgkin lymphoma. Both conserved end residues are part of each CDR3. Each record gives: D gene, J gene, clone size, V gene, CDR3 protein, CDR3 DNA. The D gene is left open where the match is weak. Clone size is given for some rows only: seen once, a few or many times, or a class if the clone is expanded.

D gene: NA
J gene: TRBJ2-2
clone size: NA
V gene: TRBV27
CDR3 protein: CASGSLAVGKAGELFF
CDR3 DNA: TGTGCCAGCGGGTCATTAGCGGTGGGAAAGGCCGGGGAGCTGTTTTTT

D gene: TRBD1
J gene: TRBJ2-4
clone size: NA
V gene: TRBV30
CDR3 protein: CAWSVWGDREVNIQYF
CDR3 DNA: TGTGCCTGGAGTGTATGGGGAGACAGGGAAGTAAACATTCAGTACTTC

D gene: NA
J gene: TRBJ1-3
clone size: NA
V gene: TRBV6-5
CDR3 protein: CASRRPSGNTIYF
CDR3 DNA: TGTGCCAGCAGACGTCCCTCTGGAAACACCATATATTTT

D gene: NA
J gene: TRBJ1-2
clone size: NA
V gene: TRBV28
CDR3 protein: CASRLSVVGGYTF
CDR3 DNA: TGTGCCAGCAGATTGTCGGTGGTTGGAGGCTACACCTTC

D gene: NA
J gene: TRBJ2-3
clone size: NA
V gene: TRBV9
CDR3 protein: CASSVASGTDTQYF
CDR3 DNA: TGTGCCAGCAGCGTAGCGTCCGGCACAGATACGCAGTATTTT

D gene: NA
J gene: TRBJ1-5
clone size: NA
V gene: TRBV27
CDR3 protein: CASSPMPRANQPQHF
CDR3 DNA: TGTGCCAGCAGCCCTATGCCCCGGGCGAATCAGCCCCAGCATTTT

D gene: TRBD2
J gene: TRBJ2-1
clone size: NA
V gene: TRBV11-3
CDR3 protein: CASSLEASGYNEQFF
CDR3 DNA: TGTGCCAGCAGCTTAGAGGCTAGCGGTTACAATGAGCAGTTCTTC

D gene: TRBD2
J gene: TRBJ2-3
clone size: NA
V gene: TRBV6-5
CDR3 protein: CASSYSSGGWGDTQYF
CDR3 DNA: TGTGCCAGCAGTTACTCTAGCGGGGGGTGGGGAGATACGCAGTATTTT

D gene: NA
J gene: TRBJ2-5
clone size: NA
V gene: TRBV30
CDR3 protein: CAWVQPGGIETQYF
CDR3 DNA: TGTGCCTGGGTGCAACCCGGGGGTATAGAGACCCAGTACTTC

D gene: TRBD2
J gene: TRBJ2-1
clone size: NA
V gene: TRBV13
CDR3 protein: CASSSRTSGAPSSYNEQFF
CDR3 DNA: TGTGCCAGCAGCTCACGGACTAGCGGGGCCCCGAGCTCCTACAATGAGCAGTTCTTC

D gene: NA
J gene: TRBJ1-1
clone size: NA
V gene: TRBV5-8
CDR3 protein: CASSLGVVMNTEAFF
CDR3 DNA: TGTGCCAGCAGCTTGGGAGTGGTTATGAACACTGAAGCTTTCTTT

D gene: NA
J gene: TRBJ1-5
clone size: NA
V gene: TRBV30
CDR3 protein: CAWSYDWGNDQPQHF
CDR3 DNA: TGTGCCTGGTCCTACGATTGGGGAAACGATCAGCCCCAGCATTTT

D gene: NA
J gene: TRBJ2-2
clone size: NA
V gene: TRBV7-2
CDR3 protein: CASSPTGSGELFF
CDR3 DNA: TGTGCCAGCAGCCCAACTGGTTCCGGGGAGCTGTTTTTT

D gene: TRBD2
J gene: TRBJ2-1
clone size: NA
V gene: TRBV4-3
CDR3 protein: CASSQGGLAGYNEQFF
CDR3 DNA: TGCGCCAGCAGCCAAGGGGGACTAGCGGGATACAATGAGCAGTTCTTC

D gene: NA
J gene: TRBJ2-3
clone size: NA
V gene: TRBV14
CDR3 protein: CASSQDISRNTDTQYF
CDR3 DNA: TGTGCCAGCAGCCAAGATATAAGCAGAAACACAGATACGCAGTATTTT

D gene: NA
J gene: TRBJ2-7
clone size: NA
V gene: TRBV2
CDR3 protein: CASSEITNEQYF
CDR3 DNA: TGTGCCAGCAGTGAAATAACGAACGAGCAGTACTTC

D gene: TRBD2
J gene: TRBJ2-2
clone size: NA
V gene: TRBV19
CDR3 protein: CASRLGLAGVVANTGELFF
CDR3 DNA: TGTGCCAGTAGGCTTGGACTAGCGGGAGTAGTCGCGAACACCGGGGAGCTGTTTTTT

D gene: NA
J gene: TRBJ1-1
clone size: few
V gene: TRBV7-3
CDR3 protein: CASSRSSANTEAFF
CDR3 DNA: TGTGCCAGCAGCCGGAGTTCGGCGAACACTGAAGCTTTCTTT

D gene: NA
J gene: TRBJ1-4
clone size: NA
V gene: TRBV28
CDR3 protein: CASGAGAGEKLFF
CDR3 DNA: TGTGCCAGCGGGGCAGGGGCCGGGGAAAAACTGTTTTTT

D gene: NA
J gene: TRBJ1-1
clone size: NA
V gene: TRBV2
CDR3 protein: CASSDRSPGVGTEAFF
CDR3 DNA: TGTGCCAGCAGTGACCGAAGTCCGGGGGTGGGCACTGAAGCTTTCTTT

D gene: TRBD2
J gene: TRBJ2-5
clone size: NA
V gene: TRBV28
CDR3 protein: CASSPGSSGTKTQYF
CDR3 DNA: TGTGCCAGCAGTCCCGGGTCTAGCGGGACCAAGACCCAGTACTTC

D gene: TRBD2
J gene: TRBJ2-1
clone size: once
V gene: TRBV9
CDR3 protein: CASSAVGTSNEQFF
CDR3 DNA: TGTGCCAGCAGCGCAGTGGGGACTAGCAATGAGCAGTTCTTC

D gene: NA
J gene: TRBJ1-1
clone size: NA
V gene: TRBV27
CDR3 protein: CASSLTSQRTEAFF
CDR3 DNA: TGTGCCAGCAGTTTAACCTCCCAACGGACTGAAGCTTTCTTT

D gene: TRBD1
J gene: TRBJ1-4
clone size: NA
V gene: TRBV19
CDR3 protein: CASRRQGSSATNEKLFF
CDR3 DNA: TGTGCCAGCCGGCGACAGGGCAGTTCGGCAACTAATGAAAAACTGTTTTTT

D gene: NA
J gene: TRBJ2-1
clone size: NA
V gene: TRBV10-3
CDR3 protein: CAISEPYNEQFF
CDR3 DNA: TGTGCCATCAGTGAGCCTTACAATGAGCAGTTCTTC

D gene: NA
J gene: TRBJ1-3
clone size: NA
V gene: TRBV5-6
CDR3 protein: CASSFRAGNTIYF
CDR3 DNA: TGTGCCAGCAGCTTTCGCGCCGGAAACACCATATATTTT

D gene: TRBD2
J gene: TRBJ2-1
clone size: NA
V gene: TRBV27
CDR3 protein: CASRRGTSGTGEQFF
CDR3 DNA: TGTGCCAGCAGAAGGGGGACTAGCGGGACTGGGGAGCAGTTCTTC

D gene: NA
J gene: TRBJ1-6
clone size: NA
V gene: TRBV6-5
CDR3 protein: CATQLSVNSALHF
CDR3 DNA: TGTGCCACCCAACTTAGTGTGAATTCAGCCCTCCACTTT